These 2 T cell receptor beta chains share one sample of origin, sequenced in a study of cytomegalovirus exposure and HLA in healthy donors. Primers included in the PCR were 60 Vbeta and 13 Jbeta primers. The table came from immunoSEQ multiplex PCR; TCRdb's copy has only in-frame clones and leaves some out. This table has 65,000 to 75,000 clones, around 76% appearing once. Material: PBMCs. The receptors were gathered from a man aged 50 to 60 in good health and CMV-seronegative.

This clone appeared once. The chain recombines TRBV10-3 with TRBJ2-1; D unclear. This CDR3 spans 12 amino acids. Trimming removed 7 bases from V and 8 bases from J, with 12 bases in between. Germline CDR1 and CDR2: ENHRY and SYGVKD. The CDR3 loop is CAITTPADEQFF. The CDR3, as DNA: TGTGCCATCACTACCCCTGCCGATGAGCAGTTCTTC.

V is TRBV5-1 and J is TRBJ2-3, with 7 bases that match TRBD1. V was pared by 6 bases and J by 2 bases, with 12 bases of the junction left unmatched. Looked up from germline, CDR1 is SGHRS and CDR2 is YFSETQ. The CDR3 sequence is 16 residues long. The CDR3 spells CASNRQGMGTTDTQYF. CDR3 coding DNA: TGCGCCAGCAACCGACAGGGTATGGGCACCACAGATACGCAGTATTTT.